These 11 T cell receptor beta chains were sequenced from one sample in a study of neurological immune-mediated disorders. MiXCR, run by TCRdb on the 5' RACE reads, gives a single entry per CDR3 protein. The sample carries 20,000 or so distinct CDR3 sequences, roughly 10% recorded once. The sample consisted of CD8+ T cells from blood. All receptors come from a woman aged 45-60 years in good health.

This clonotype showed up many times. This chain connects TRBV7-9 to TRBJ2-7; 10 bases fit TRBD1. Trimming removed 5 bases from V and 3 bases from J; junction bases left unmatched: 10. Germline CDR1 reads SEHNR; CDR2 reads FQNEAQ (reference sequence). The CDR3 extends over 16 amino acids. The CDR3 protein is CASSPPPGQGNYEQYF. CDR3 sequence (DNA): TGTGCCAGCAGCCCGCCACCGGGACAGGGGAACTACGAGCAGTACTTC. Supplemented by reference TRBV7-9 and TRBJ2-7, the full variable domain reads DTGVSQNPRHKITKRGQNVTFRCDPISEHNRLYWYRQTLGQGPEFLTYFQNEAQLEKSRLLSDRFSAERPKGSFSTLEIQRTEQGDSAMYLCASSPPPGQGNYEQYFGPGTRLTVT.

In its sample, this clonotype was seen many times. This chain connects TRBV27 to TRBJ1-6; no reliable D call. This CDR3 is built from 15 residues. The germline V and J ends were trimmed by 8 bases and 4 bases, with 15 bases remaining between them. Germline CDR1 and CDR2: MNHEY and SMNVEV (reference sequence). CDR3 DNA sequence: TGTGCCAGCGGGAAAAGCGGTTCTTATAATTCACCCCTCCACTTT. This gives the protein CASGKSGSYNSPLHF.

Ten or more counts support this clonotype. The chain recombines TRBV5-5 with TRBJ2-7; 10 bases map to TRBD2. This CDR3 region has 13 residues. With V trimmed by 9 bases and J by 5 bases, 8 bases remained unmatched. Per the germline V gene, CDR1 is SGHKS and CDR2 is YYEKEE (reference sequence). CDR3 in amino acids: CATRTSGRNEQYF. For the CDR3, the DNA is TGTGCCACCCGGACTAGCGGAAGGAACGAGCAGTACTTC.

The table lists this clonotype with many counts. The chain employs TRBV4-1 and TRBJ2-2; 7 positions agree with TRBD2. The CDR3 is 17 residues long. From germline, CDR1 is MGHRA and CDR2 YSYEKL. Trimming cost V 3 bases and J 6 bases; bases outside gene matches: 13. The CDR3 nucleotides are TGCGCCAGCAGCCATCTTGGAGGAAGCGGGGCGGCCGGGGAGCTGTTTTTT. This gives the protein CASSHLGGSGAAGELFF.

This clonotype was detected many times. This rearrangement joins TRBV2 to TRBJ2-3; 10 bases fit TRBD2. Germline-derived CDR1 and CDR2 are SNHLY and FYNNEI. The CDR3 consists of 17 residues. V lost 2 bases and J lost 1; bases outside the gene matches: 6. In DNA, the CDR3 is TGTGCCAGCAGTGAATTGATCGGGACTAGCGGCACAGATACGCAGTATTTT. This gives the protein CASSELIGTSGTDTQYF.

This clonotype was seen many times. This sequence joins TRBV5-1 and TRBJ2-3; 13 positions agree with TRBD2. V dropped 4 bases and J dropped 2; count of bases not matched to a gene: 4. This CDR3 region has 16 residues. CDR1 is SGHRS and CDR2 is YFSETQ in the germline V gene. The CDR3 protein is CASSQTSGGPTDTQYF. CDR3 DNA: TGCGCCAGCAGCCAGACTAGCGGGGGGCCCACAGATACGCAGTATTTT. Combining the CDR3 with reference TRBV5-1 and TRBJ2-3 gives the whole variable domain KAGVTQTPRYLIKTRGQQVTLSCSPISGHRSVSWYQQTPGQGLQFLFEYFSETQRNKGNFPGRFSGRQFSNSRSEMNVSTLELGDSALYLCASSQTSGGPTDTQYFGPGTRLTVL.

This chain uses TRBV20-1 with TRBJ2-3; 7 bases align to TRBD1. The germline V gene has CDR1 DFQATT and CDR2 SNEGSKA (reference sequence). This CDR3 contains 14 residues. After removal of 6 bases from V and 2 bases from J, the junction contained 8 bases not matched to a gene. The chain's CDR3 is CSAGGRGYTDTQYF. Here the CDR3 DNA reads TGCAGTGCAGGGGGCAGGGGGTACACAGATACGCAGTATTTT.

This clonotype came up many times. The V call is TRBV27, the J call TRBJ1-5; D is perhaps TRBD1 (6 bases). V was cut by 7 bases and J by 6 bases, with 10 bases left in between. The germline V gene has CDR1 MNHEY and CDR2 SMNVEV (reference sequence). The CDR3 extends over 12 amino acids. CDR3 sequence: CASTTGTQPQHF. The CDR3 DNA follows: TGTGCCAGCACGACAGGAACTCAGCCCCAGCATTTT.

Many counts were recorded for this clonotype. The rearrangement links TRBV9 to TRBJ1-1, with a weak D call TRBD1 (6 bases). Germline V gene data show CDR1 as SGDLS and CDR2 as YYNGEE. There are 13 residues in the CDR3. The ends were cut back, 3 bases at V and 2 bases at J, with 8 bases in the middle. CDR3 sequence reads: CASSGTVNTEAFF. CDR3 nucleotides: TGTGCCAGCAGCGGGACAGTCAACACTGAAGCTTTCTTT.

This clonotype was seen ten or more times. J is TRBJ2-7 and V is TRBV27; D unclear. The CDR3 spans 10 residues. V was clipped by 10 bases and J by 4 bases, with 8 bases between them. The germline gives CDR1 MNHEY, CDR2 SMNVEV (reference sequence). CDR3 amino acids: CATGRYEQYF. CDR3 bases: TGTGCCACCGGACGGTACGAGCAGTACTTC.

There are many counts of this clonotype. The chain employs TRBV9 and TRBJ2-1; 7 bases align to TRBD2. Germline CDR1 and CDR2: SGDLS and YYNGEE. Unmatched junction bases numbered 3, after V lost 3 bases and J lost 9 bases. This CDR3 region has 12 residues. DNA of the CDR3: TGTGCCAGCAGCGGTAGCGGGTTTGAGCAGTTCTTC. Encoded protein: CASSGSGFEQFF.